This TCR beta chain was identified in a study of blood T cell repertoires in COVID-19. In the authors' methods: Scientists estimated how many nucleated cells there were by amplifying reference gene primers. The repertoire was sequenced with immunoSEQ multiplex PCR; TCRdb's copy has only in-frame clones and lacks some. That table is the source of V, J and clone size, and D and trimming were worked out from the DNA. The table shows about 380,000 clones, with 88% occurring only once. The CDR3 extends over 12 amino acids. V was shortened by 4 bases and J by 5 bases, with 6 bases between the two germline ends. The V gene's germline CDR1 is SEHNR and CDR2 FQNEAQ (reference sequence). Each participant's cohort was designated according to participant-reported clinical history.

The chain employs TRBV7-9 and TRBJ2-1, with a weak D call TRBD1 (6 bases). The sequencing input was PBMCs or T cells enriched from blood (not recorded which). The receptor was derived from a woman younger than 35 who had recovered from COVID-19. The CDR3 DNA is TGTGCCAGCAGCTGGGACAACAATGAGCAGTTCTTC. As protein: CASSWDNNEQFF. Looking up the rest from reference TRBV7-9 and TRBJ2-1 gives the full variable domain: DTGVSQNPRHKITKRGQNVTFRCDPISEHNRLYWYRQTLGQGPEFLTYFQNEAQLEKSRLLSDRFSAERPKGSFSTLEIQRTEQGDSAMYLCASSWDNNEQFFGPGTRLTVL.